A single sample gave rise to the 22 T cell receptor beta chains below, sequenced in a study of T cell responses to AZD1222 COVID-19 vaccine (dated by TCRdb to about 2021). According to the study, the label for this sample's time point signals: about 28 days (+/-7) after the second vaccine dose. Library creation used the immunoSEQ multiplex PCR assay. This immuneACCESS table, as held by TCRdb, lists in-frame sequences with V and J called but not all clones. Of the missing ones, under half trace to an unresolved V gene in checked studies; the others have no known cause. Within this sample are about 84,000 clones, with 70% to 90% of them counted one time only. The biggest ten clones account for about 12% of the sample. Sequenced here: peripheral blood, sampled 28 days after the second AZD1222 dose. All receptors come from an adult who received the AZD1222 COVID-19 vaccine.

The V call is TRBV21-1, the J call TRBJ2-7; TRBD1 reflects the table's D call only, with no check against the DNA. TRBV21-1 is given as a pseudogene. The CDR3 is 21 residues long. In DNA form, the CDR3 reads TGTGCCAGCAGCAGGATAAGCAACCATCAACGGGGACAGGGAATCTTCTACGAGCAGTACGTC. This codes for CASSRISNHQRGQGIFYEQYV.

V usage is TRBV19 and J usage is TRBJ1-5; D not resolved. From germline, CDR1 is LNHDA and CDR2 SQIVND (reference sequence). Trimming left V 3 bases short and J 2 bases short, with 11 bases between. The CDR3 consists of 15 residues. This CDR3 is CASSIGRSRNQPQHF. The DNA for the CDR3 is TGTGCCAGTAGTATCGGTAGGAGCCGCAATCAGCCCCAGCATTTT.

This chain connects TRBV4-1 to TRBJ1-5; no clear D gene. The V end was cut by 0 bases, the J end by 3 bases, with 9 bases between. Germline loops: CDR1 MGHRA, CDR2 YSYEKL. There are 15 residues in the CDR3. This CDR3 reads CASSQDSLNNQPQHF. CDR3 DNA sequence: TGCGCCAGCAGCCAAGATAGTCTGAACAATCAGCCCCAGCATTTT.

CDR3 DNA sequence: TGTGCCAGCAGTTACGGTCCAGGGAAGGACTATGGCTACACCTTC. This sequence encodes CASSYGPGKDYGYTF. J is TRBJ1-2 and V is TRBV6-5, with D perhaps matching TRBD1 (5 bases). The CDR3 extends over 15 amino acids. CDR1 is MNHEY, CDR2 SVGAGI, per germline. With 2 bases removed from V and 3 bases from J, the gap between germline ends came to 13 bases.

As DNA, the CDR3 is TGTGCCAGCAGCTTGGGTCAATCCAGCACCGGGGAGCTGTTTTTT. This gives the protein CASSLGQSSTGELFF. The chain is built from TRBV11-1 and TRBJ2-2; D is unresolved. Germline loops: CDR1 SGHAT, CDR2 FQDESV (reference sequence). This CDR3 has 15 amino acids. Trimming removed 3 bases at V and 4 bases at J, with 12 bases between.

V and J are TRBV18 and TRBJ1-2; D is possibly TRBD1 (6 bases). Trimming left V 3 bases short and J 8 bases short, with 10 bases between. The CDR3 is 12 residues long. The germline gives CDR1 KGHSH, CDR2 LQKENI. DNA of the CDR3: TGTGCCAGCTCACCCAACAGGGAAGGCTACACCTTC. It encodes CASSPNREGYTF. The full variable domain, rest sourced from reference TRBV18 and TRBJ1-2, is NAGVMQNPRHLVRRRGQEARLRCSPMKGHSHVYWYRQLPEEGLKFMVYLQKENIIDESGMPKERFSAEFPKEGPSILRIQQVVRGDSAAYFCASSPNREGYTFGSGTRLTVV.

This chain uses TRBV9 with TRBJ1-2; D ambiguous. Germline lookup yields CDR1 SGDLS and CDR2 YYNGEE. Trimming removed 3 bases from V and 0 bases from J, with 6 bases in between. The CDR3 consists of 13 residues. The CDR3 nucleotides read TGTGCCAGCAGCGCAGGAGCTAACTATGGCTACACCTTC. Translated, it gives CASSAGANYGYTF.

The rearrangement links TRBV2 to TRBJ1-1, with D uncertain. Trimming shortened V by 3 bases and J by 8 bases, and 10 bases separated the two germline ends. Germline values: CDR1 SNHLY, CDR2 FYNNEI. This CDR3 comprises 12 residues. The CDR3 DNA follows: TGTGCCAGCAGTGATGACAAGACGGAAGCTTTCTTT. The encoded protein is CASSDDKTEAFF. Complete variable domain (other parts from reference TRBV2 and TRBJ1-1): EPEVTQTPSHQVTQMGQEVILRCVPISNHLYFYWYRQILGQKVEFLVSFYNNEISEKSEIFDDQFSVERPDGSNFTLKIRSTKLEDSAMYFCASSDDKTEAFFGQGTRLTVV.

The chain recombines TRBV6-2 or TRBV6-3 with TRBJ1-2; maybe TRBD1 (5 bases). Trimming removed 4 bases from V and 4 bases from J, with 16 bases in between. CDR1 is MNHEY and CDR2 is SVGEGT in the germline V gene. This CDR3 contains 15 residues. The CDR3 DNA reads as TGTGCCAGCAGTTCCCGGGGGAGATGGACCTATGGCTACACCTTC. This codes for CASSSRGRWTYGYTF.

This rearrangement joins TRBV7-3 to TRBJ2-3; either TRBD1 or TRBD2 may supply D (5 bases each). The CDR3 contains 14 residues. V was shortened by 5 bases and J by 5 bases, with 14 bases between the two germline ends. Germline V gene lookup returns CDR1 SGHTA and CDR2 FQGTGA. The CDR3 is CASSSRDGGDTQYF. The CDR3 coding sequence is TGTGCCAGCAGCAGCCGGGACGGCGGAGATACGCAGTATTTT.

V gene TRBV5-3 combines with J gene TRBJ1-5; D is ambiguous. TRBV5-3 qualifies as an ORF whose function is uncertain. V was trimmed by 1 base and J by 0 bases, leaving 8 bases between them. The CDR3 is 15 amino acids. The CDR3 protein is CARSLRGNSNQPQHF. CDR3 DNA: TGTGCCAGAAGCTTGAGAGGCAATAGCAATCAGCCCCAGCATTTT.

This clone has more than one count but fewer than ten. The V and J genes are TRBV21-1 and TRBJ1-6; TRBD1, the table's D call, was not compared with the DNA. TRBV21-1 is termed a pseudogene. The CDR3 contains 16 residues. The CDR3 DNA follows: TGTGCCAGCAGCAAGACAACAGACAGGGGATATTCACCCCTCCACTTT. Its translation is CASSKTTDRGYSPLHF.

This clone has just one count. V is TRBV24-1 and J is TRBJ2-3; the match to TRBD2 covers 9 bases. V lost 0 bases and J lost 9; bases outside the gene matches: 12. The CDR3 runs to 17 residues. Germline CDR1 KGHDR, CDR2 SFDVKD. CDR3 amino acids: CATSDLRQAGGPPTQYF. The CDR3 DNA sequence: TGTGCCACCAGTGATTTGCGACAAGCGGGGGGCCCCCCGACGCAGTATTTT.

V usage is TRBV19 and J usage is TRBJ2-3; D may be TRBD2 (5 bases). Per the germline V gene, CDR1 is LNHDA and CDR2 is SQIVND (reference sequence). The CDR3 covers 16 residues. Deletions cut 5 bases from V and 5 bases from J, with 20 bases between. This CDR3 reads CASSLPYGSMRDTQYF. Here the CDR3 DNA reads TGTGCCAGTAGTCTTCCGTATGGGAGTATGAGAGATACGCAGTATTTT.

This clone was counted only a few times. The CDR3 nucleotides are TGCAGTGCTAGTGGGGCGGATTACTACGAGCAGTACTTC. Its translation is CSASGADYYEQYF. The genes are TRBV20-1 and TRBJ2-7, with D perhaps TRBD1 (5 bases). Trimming shortened V by 3 bases and J by 3 bases, and 12 bases separated the two germline ends. The CDR3 totals 13 residues. Germline-derived CDR1 and CDR2 are DFQATT and SNEGSKA (reference sequence).

The chain uses TRBV7-8 and TRBJ2-7; 12 nucleotides line up with TRBD2. J was trimmed by 3 bases and V by 5 bases; bases with no gene match: 2. CDR1 and CDR2 (germline): SGHVS, FQNEAQ. This CDR3 has 14 residues. CDR3 residues: CASSQTSGSYEQYF. CDR3 DNA: TGTGCCAGCAGCCAGACTAGCGGGAGCTACGAGCAGTACTTC.

The chain uses TRBV19 and TRBJ1-3; D not certain. V dropped 4 bases and J dropped 0 bases, with 4 bases sitting between them. The CDR3 runs 13 residues. The germline gives CDR1 LNHDA, CDR2 SQIVND (reference sequence). The CDR3 DNA follows: TGTGCCAGTAGTAAACTCTCTGGAAACACCATATATTTT. Translating gives CASSKLSGNTIYF.

This clone showed up just once. The chain is built from TRBV7-9 and TRBJ2-5, with D perhaps TRBD1 or TRBD2 (5 bases each). Per germline, CDR1 SEHNR and CDR2 FQNEAQ (reference sequence). Between the trimmed V and J ends, which lost 5 bases and 4 bases, there was a span of 14 bases. The CDR3 consists of 14 residues. In nucleotides, the CDR3 is TGTGCCAGCAGCCTTCGGGGCGGGCCAGAGACCCAGTACTTC. It translates to CASSLRGGPETQYF.

The chain carries TRBV28 and TRBJ2-7; 7 bases are a match to TRBD2. CDR3 length: 17 residues. Germline V gene lookup returns CDR1 MDHEN and CDR2 SYDVKM. Trimming took 4 bases from V and 5 from J; bases not matched to a gene: 17. CDR3 region: CASSSSGAQDWADEQYF. Here the CDR3 DNA reads TGTGCCAGCAGTTCGAGCGGGGCCCAGGACTGGGCAGACGAGCAGTACTTC. The whole variable domain, filled in from reference TRBV28 and TRBJ2-7, reads DVKVTQSSRYLVKRTGEKVFLECVQDMDHENMFWYRQDPGLGLRLIYFSYDVKMKEKGDIPEGYSVSREKKERFSLILESASTNQTSMYLCASSSSGAQDWADEQYFGPGTRLTVT.

The rearrangement links TRBV11-3 to TRBJ2-1; tentatively, D is TRBD2 (5 bases). V was clipped by 10 bases and J by 8 bases, with 21 bases between them. Germline V gives CDR1 SGHNT, CDR2 YENEEA. CDR3 length: 14 residues. The CDR3 is CATNFRDRRHEQFF. The CDR3 nucleotides are TGTGCCACCAATTTCCGGGATCGGCGGCATGAGCAGTTCTTC.

The chain employs TRBV2 and TRBJ1-3; no clear D gene. Germline V gene sequence: CDR1 SNHLY, CDR2 FYNNEI. V lost 8 bases, J lost 4 bases, and 15 bases lay in between. CDR3 length equals 14 residues. CDR3 loop: CASEPFDLGNTIYF. DNA for the CDR3: TGTGCCAGCGAGCCGTTCGACTTAGGAAACACCATATATTTT.

The chain recombines TRBV5-6 with TRBJ2-7, with D perhaps TRBD2 (5 bases). The germline V gene encodes CDR1 SGHDT and CDR2 YYEEEE. The CDR3 is 15 amino acids. V shed 4 bases and J shed 1 base, with 15 bases lying between them. CDR3 residues: CASSPAGLGSYEQYF. DNA of the CDR3: TGTGCCAGCAGCCCTGCCGGACTGGGGTCCTACGAGCAGTACTTC.